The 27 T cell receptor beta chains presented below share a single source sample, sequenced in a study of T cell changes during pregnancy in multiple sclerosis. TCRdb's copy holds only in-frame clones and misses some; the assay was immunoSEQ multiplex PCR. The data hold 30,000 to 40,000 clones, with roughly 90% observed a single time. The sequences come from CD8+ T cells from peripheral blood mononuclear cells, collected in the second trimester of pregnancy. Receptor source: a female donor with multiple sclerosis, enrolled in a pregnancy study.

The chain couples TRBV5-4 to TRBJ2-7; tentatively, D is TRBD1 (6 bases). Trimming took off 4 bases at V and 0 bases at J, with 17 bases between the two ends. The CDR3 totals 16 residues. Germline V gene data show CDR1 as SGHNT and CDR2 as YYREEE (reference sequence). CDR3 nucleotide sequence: TGTGCCAGCAGCCCGGTTGGGGGCTCCGGCTCCTACGAGCAGTACTTC. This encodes CASSPVGGSGSYEQYF.

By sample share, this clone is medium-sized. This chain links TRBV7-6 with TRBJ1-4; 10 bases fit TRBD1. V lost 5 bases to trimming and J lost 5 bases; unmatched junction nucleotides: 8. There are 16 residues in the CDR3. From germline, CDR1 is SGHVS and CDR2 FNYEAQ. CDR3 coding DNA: TGTGCCAGCAGCCCGTCCCCGACAGGGGGCAATGAAAAACTGTTTTTT. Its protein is CASSPSPTGGNEKLFF. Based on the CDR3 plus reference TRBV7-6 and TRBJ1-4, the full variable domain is GAGVSQSPRYKVTKRGQDVALRCDPISGHVSLYWYRQALGQGPEFLTYFNYEAQQDKSGLPNDRFSAERPEGSISTLTIQRTEQRDSAMYRCASSPSPTGGNEKLFFGSGTQLSVL.

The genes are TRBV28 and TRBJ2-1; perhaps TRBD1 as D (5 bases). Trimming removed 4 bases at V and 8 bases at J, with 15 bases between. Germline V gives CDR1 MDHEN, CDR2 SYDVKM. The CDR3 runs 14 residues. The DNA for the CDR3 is TGTGCCAGCAGTTCACAACCGCAGGGCTATGAGCAGTTCTTC. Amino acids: CASSSQPQGYEQFF.

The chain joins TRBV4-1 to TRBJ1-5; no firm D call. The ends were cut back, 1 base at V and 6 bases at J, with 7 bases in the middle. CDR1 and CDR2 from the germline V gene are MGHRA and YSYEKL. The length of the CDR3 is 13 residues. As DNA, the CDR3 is TGCGCCAGCAGCCAAGTAGGAGGTCAGCCCCAGCATTTT. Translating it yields CASSQVGGQPQHF.

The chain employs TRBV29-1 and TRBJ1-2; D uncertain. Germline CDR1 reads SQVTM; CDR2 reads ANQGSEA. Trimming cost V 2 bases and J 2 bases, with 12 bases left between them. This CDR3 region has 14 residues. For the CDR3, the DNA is TGCAGCGTTGAATTCCCGGGTTGGAACTATGGCTACACCTTC. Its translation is CSVEFPGWNYGYTF.

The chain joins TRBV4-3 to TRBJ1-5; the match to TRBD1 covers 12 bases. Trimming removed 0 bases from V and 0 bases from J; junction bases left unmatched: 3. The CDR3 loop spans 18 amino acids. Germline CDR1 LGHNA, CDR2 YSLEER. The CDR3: CASSQEGTGGRSNQPQHF. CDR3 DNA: TGCGCCAGCAGCCAAGAAGGGACAGGGGGCCGTAGCAATCAGCCCCAGCATTTT.

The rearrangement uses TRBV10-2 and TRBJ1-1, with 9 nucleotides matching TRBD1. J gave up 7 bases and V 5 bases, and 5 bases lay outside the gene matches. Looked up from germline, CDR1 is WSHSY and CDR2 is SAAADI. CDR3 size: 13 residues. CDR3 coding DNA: TGCGCCAGCAGTCTGGACAGGGGTGTTGAAGCTTTCTTT. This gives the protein CASSLDRGVEAFF.

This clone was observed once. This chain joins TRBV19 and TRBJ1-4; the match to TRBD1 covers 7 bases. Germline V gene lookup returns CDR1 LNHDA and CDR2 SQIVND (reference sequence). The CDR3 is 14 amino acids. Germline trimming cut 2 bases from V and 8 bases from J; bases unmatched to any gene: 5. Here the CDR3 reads CASSIRQGGEKLFF. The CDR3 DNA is TGTGCCAGTAGTATAAGACAGGGAGGCGAAAAACTGTTTTTT.

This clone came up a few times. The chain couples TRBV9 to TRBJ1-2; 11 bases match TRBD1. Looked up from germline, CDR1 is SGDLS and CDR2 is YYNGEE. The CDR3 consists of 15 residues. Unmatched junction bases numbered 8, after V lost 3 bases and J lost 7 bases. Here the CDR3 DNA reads TGTGCCAGCAGCGGATACCGGGACAGGGGGTTTGGCTACACCTTC. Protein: CASSGYRDRGFGYTF.

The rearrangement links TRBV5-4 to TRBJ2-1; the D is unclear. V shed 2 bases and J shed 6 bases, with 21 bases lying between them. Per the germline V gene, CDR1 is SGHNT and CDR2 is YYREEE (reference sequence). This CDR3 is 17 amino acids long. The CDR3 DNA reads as TGTGCCAGCAGCTTTGACGTCGCGGCAGCCCTAGGCAATGAGCAGTTCTTC. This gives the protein CASSFDVAAALGNEQFF. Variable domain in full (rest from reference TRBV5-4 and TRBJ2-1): ETGVTQSPTHLIKTRGQQVTLRCSSQSGHNTVSWYQQALGQGPQFIFQYYREEENGRGNFPPRFSGLQFPNYSSELNVNALELDDSALYLCASSFDVAAALGNEQFFGPGTRLTVL.

This CDR3 reads CASSFPTGLDGYTF. The CDR3 region has the DNA TGTGCCAGCAGTTTCCCCACAGGGTTGGATGGCTACACCTTC. This chain connects TRBV28 to TRBJ1-2; tentatively, D is TRBD1 (6 bases). The CDR3 covers 14 residues. The germline gives CDR1 MDHEN, CDR2 SYDVKM. V gave up 3 bases and J gave up 6 bases, with 14 bases separating them.

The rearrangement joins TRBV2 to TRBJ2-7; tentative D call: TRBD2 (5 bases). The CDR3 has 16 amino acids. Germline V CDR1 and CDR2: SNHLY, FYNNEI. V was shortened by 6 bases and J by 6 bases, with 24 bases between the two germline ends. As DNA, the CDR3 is TGTGCCAGCAGCCTACCTCCTGAGGGAGTCACTGGCGAGCAGTACTTC. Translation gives CASSLPPEGVTGEQYF.

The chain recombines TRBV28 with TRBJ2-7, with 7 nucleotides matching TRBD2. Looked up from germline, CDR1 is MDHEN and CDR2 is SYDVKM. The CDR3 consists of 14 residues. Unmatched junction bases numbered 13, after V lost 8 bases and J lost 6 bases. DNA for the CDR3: TGTGCCAGCCATCCCGGCGGGAGTGAGACCGAGCAGTACTTC. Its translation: CASHPGGSETEQYF.

Here the CDR3 reads CASSPRGNSLEAFF. The CDR3 region has the DNA TGCGCCAGCAGTCCAAGGGGAAACAGCCTTGAAGCTTTCTTT. This sequence joins TRBV4-1 and TRBJ1-1, with D perhaps matching TRBD1 (5 bases). The CDR3 loop spans 14 amino acids. Germline CDR1 and CDR2: MGHRA and YSYEKL. Trimming cost V 6 bases and J 7 bases, with 18 bases left between them.

As DNA, the CDR3 is TGTGCCAGCACTCCTAGCATTAACTACGAGCAGTACTTC. Translated: CASTPSINYEQYF. This chain connects TRBV28 to TRBJ2-7; maybe TRBD2 (5 bases). Germline CDR1 and CDR2: MDHEN and SYDVKM. The CDR3 is 13 amino acids. Trimming took 7 bases from V and 3 from J, leaving 13 bases between them. The full variable domain, completed using reference TRBV28 and TRBJ2-7, is DVKVTQSSRYLVKRTGEKVFLECVQDMDHENMFWYRQDPGLGLRLIYFSYDVKMKEKGDIPEGYSVSREKKERFSLILESASTNQTSMYLCASTPSINYEQYFGPGTRLTVT.

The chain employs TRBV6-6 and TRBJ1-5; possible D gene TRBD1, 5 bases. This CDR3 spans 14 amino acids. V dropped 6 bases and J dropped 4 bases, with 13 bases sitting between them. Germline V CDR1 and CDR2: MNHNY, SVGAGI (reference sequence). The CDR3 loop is CASSRTLGNQPQHF. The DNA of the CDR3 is TGTGCCAGCAGCCGGACATTGGGGAATCAGCCCCAGCATTTT.

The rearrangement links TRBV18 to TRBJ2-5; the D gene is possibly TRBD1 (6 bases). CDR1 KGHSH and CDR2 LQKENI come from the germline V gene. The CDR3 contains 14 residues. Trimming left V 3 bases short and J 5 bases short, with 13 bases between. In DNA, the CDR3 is TGTGCCAGCTCACCCCAAACAGGGTGGGAGACCCAGTACTTC. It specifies CASSPQTGWETQYF.

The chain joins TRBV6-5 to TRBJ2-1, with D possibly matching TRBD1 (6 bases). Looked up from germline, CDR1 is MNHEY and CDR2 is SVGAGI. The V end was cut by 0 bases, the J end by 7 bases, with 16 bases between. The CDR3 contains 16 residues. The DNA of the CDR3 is TGTGCCAGCAGTTACTCGATTCCGGGACAAGAGAATGAGCAGTTCTTC. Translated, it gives CASSYSIPGQENEQFF.

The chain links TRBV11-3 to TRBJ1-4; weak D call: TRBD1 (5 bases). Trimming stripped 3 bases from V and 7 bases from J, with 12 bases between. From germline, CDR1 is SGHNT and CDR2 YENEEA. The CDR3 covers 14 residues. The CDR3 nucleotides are TGTGCCAGCAGCTTGGGAGGGGAAGGTGAAAAACTGTTTTTT. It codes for CASSLGGEGEKLFF.

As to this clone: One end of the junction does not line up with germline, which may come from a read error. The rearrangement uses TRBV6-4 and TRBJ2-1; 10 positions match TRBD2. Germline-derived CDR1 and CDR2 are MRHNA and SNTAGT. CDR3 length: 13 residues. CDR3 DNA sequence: TGTGCCACCAGTAGCGGGGGGTCGGGTGAGCAGTTCTTC. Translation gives CATSSGGSGEQFF.

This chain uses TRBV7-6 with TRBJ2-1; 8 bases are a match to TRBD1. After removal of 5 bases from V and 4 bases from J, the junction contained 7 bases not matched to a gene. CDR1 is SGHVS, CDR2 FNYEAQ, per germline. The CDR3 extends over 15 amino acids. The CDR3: CASSKTGQVYNEQFF. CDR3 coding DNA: TGTGCCAGCAGCAAGACGGGACAGGTTTACAATGAGCAGTTCTTC.

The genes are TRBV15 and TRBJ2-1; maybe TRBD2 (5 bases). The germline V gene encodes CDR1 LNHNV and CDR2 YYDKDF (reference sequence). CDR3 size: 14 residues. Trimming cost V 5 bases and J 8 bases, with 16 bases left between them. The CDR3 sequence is CATSLFSAADEQFF. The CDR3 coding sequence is TGTGCCACCAGCCTTTTCTCGGCAGCGGATGAGCAGTTCTTC.

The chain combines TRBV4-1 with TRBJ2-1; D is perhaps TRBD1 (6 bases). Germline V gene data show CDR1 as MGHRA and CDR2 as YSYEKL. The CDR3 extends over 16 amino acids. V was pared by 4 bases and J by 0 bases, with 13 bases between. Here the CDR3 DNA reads TGCGCCAGCAGCCCGCAAGACAGGATCTCCTACAATGAGCAGTTCTTC. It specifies CASSPQDRISYNEQFF.

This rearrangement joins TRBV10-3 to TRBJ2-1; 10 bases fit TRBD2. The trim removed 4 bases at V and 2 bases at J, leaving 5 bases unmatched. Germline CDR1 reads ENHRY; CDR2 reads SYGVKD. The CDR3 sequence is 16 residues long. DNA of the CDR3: TGTGCCATCAGTGTTGAAAGCGGGAGGGCCTACAATGAGCAGTTCTTC. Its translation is CAISVESGRAYNEQFF.

The CDR3 sequence: CASRFTELNTEAFF. The CDR3, as DNA: TGTGCCAGCAGGTTTACTGAGTTGAACACTGAAGCTTTCTTT. This rearrangement joins TRBV5-5 to TRBJ1-1; D ambiguous. The CDR3 extends over 14 amino acids. V lost 5 bases and J 0 bases, leaving 11 bases between the germline ends. The germline gives CDR1 SGHKS, CDR2 YYEKEE (reference sequence).

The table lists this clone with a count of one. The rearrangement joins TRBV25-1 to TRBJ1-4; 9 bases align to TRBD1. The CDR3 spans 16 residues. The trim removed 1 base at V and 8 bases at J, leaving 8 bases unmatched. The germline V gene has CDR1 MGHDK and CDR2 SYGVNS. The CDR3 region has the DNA TGTGCCAGCAGTGAATCCTTGACAGGGGGAGAAGAAAAACTGTTTTTT. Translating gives CASSESLTGGEEKLFF. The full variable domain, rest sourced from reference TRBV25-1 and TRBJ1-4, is EADIYQTPRYLVIGTGKKITLECSQTMGHDKMYWYQQDPGMELHLIHYSYGVNSTEKGDLSSESTVSRIRTEHFPLTLESARPSHTSQYLCASSESLTGGEEKLFFGSGTQLSVL.

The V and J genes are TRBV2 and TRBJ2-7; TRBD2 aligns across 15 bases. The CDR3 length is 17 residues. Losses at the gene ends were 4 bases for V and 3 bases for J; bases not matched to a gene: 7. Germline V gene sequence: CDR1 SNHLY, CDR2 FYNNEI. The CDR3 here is CASSGGTSGRLFYEQYF. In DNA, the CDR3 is TGTGCCAGCAGTGGAGGGACTAGCGGGAGGCTGTTCTACGAGCAGTACTTC.